The T cell receptor beta chain under discussion was sequenced for a study of tumor and adjacent non-tumor tissue in lung cancer. Study as a whole: Each sample yielded around 4.2 million productive TCRbeta reads on average.

A remark on this clonotype: Its antigen is still unknown.

With 2 bases clipped from V and 4 bases from J, the junction kept 11 bases outside the gene matches. This CDR3 has 16 amino acids. CDR1 and CDR2 from the germline V gene are SQVTM and ANQGSEA. Study-wide results and limits: Tumor tissue had significantly higher TCR diversity than normal lung.

The template was RNA from unsorted bulk tissue. This non-tumor lung sample came from over 3 cm beyond the tumor edge. TCRbeta libraries were built with three rounds of nested PCR, modified from ARM-PCR. TCRdb reprocessed the multiplex PCR reads with MiXCR, giving one entry per CDR3 protein. This table holds roughly 70,000 distinct CDR3 sequences, about two thirds found once. This chain uses TRBV29-1 with TRBJ2-7, with 10 bases lining up with TRBD1. The receptor's source is a woman aged 45-65 years with non-small cell lung cancer. Specimen: distant non-tumor lung tissue. CDR3 DNA sequence: TGCAGCGTTGAACACTGGGACAGGGGTTTCCTTTACGAGCAGTACTTC. Encoded protein: CSVEHWDRGFLYEQYF.